The entry below gives a single T cell receptor beta chain sequence along with its context. This clonotype has more than one count but fewer than ten. Which antigen it targets is not known. One junction end does not reproduce the germline sequence, and a read error may be involved. Interpreted using the paper, the treatment or condition label stands for: live attenuated yellow fever vaccine strain. At each blood-draw timepoint, two biological replicates of bulk PBMCs were collected. A standard Ficoll-Paque protocol was used to isolate PBMCs from peripheral blood. RNA was extracted with TriZol from bulk PBMCs, CD4 and CD8 fractions, and dextramer-positive and dextramer-negative fractions. TCR cDNA was synthesized by 5'RACE template switching, which introduced a universal primer site and unique molecular identifiers. Priming for cDNA synthesis came from both the TCR alpha and TCR beta constant segments. Libraries were amplified in two PCR steps, with sample barcodes and sequencing adapters added in the second step. Libraries were sequenced on Illumina HiSeq 2500 (2x100 bp) or NovaSeq (2x150 bp). The authors processed their data as follows. MIGEC was used to demultiplex reads and collapse the reads into UMI consensus sequences, and MiXCR was used for V(D)J alignment. Using edgeR on replicate PBMC samples, clonotypes were called vaccine-responding if FDR was below 0.01 and the log2 fold change was above 5 up to day 15. Bulk clonotypes were assigned CD4 or CD8 identity according to which sequenced CD4 or CD8 repertoire held them at higher abundance. The public reads were quality trimmed at Q25 with fastp and then assembled into clones with MiXCR by TCRdb, keeping productive beta chains. CDR3 protein duplicates are merged, each entry listing the most common genes and DNA. These V and J calls are TCRdb output, not the study's own analysis. This sample comprises around 550,000 distinct CDR3 sequences, over 15% of them detected only once. 14% of the sample is in the top ten clones.

These data originate in a study of T cells after yellow fever vaccination (dated by TCRdb to the late 2010s). Concerning the study at large: The SMART-Seq v4 Ultra Low Input RNA kit was used to prepare libraries from fractions with low cell numbers. Bulk PBMC replicates and cell subsets were isolated from blood drawn at multiple timepoints before and after both primary and secondary immunization. To follow T-cell clones before and after both primary and booster YFV17D yellow fever vaccination, bulk TCR alpha and beta repertoires underwent longitudinal sequencing. Two healthy male donors made up the cohort, one aged 18 to 30 years and the other aged 30 to 39 years. What the research found in general, with its limitations: Computational filtering was required because FACS-sorted repertoires could contain abundant contaminating clonotypes from the bulk population. A small share of clonotypes was detected in both CD4 and CD8 compartments, with the overlap likely arising from convergent recombination. After the booster, most of the clones that had expanded following primary vaccination were detected again (approximately 96% of CD4 and around nine tenths of CD8), which suggests that memory was broadly maintained. Because the study included only a couple of donors, the extent to which the findings can be generalized is limited. The secondary T-cell response was found to be weaker but faster than the primary response, with a peak reached on day 5 rather than on day 15.

Reading from cysteine to phenylalanine, the CDR3 counts 15 amino acids. The kept DNA is CDR3 alone, 45 bases in frame from the first base. The germline V gene gives CDR1 as LGHNA and CDR2 as YSLEER. The rearrangement joined TRBV4-3 to TRBJ1-2; perhaps TRBD1 is the D gene, with 5 bases matching. The source of this sequence is a man younger than 40 who received the YFV17D yellow fever vaccine. Sequencing was performed on PBMCs, taken 15 days after the yellow fever booster vaccination. CDR3 protein: CASSPRLGLHYGYTF. The nucleotide sequence reads TGCGCTAGCAGCCCCCGTTTGGGGCTCCACTATGGCTACACCTTC.